This T cell receptor (beta chain) was sequenced for a study of blood T cells in healthy people across ages. Together with a sample-barcoded 5' primer, a J-beta primer mix was included in a second PCR lasting about 6 to 11 cycles. TCRdb called the 5' RACE reads again in MiXCR, with one record for every CDR3 protein. The table has more than 700,000 distinct CDR3 sequences, 53% seen once. The ends were cut back, 2 bases at V and 4 bases at J, with 8 bases in the middle. The CDR3 contains 13 residues. V and J are TRBV12-3 or TRBV12-4 and TRBJ1-2, with D unclear. This sequence was found in a man aged 80 or over in good health. Sequenced: blood. CDR3 in DNA: TGTGCCAGCAGTTTACAGGAAGCCTATGGCTACACCTTC. Translation: CASSLQEAYGYTF.